The 16 T cell receptor beta chains reported below all come from one sample, sequenced in a study of shared clonotypes between healthy human individuals. The table came from immunoSEQ multiplex PCR; TCRdb's copy has only in-frame clones and leaves some out. The sample lists millions of clones; roughly nine tenths were seen once. Input material: naive CD4+ T cells sorted from blood. Regarding subset: CD45RA+ positively selected. These receptors were taken from a man aged 18-30 years in good health.

The chain uses TRBV28 and TRBJ2-7, with D uncertain. The CDR3 has 13 amino acids. The V gene lost 7 bases and the J gene lost 0 bases, with 10 bases spanning the gap. CDR1 is MDHEN and CDR2 is SYDVKM in the germline V gene. Here the CDR3 reads CASIRPSSYEQYF. In nucleotides, the CDR3 is TGTGCCAGCATCAGACCGAGCTCCTACGAGCAGTACTTC.

This clone was recorded only once. This chain uses TRBV9 with TRBJ2-2, with D perhaps TRBD1 (6 bases). V lost 4 bases and J lost 4, with 14 bases in between. Germline assignment: CDR1 SGDLS and CDR2 YYNGEE. This CDR3 is built from 15 residues. The CDR3 loop reads CASSPGTLGTGELFF. In DNA, the CDR3 is TGTGCCAGCAGCCCCGGGACACTGGGCACCGGGGAGCTGTTTTTT.

This clone was seen once. At one end, the junction sequence differs from germline, possibly due to a read error. The gene calls are TRBV2 and TRBJ1-6; tentative D call: TRBD1 (5 bases). Per the germline V gene, CDR1 is SNHLY and CDR2 is FYNNEI. The CDR3 sequence is 13 residues long. The DNA of the CDR3 is TGTGCCAGCATTGAATCAGGGATTTCACCCCTCCACTTT. Its translation: CASIESGISPLHF.

V gene TRBV29-1 combines with J gene TRBJ1-3; D is possibly TRBD1 (5 bases). In germline, CDR1 is SQVTM, CDR2 ANQGSEA. The CDR3 sequence is 14 residues long. V shed 4 bases and J shed 0 bases, with 10 bases lying between them. CDR3 protein: CSVVTGRSGNTIYF. The CDR3 DNA follows: TGCAGCGTTGTTACAGGCCGCTCTGGAAACACCATATATTTT.

The rearrangement uses TRBV5-6 and TRBJ2-7; TRBD2 matches 12 bases. Germline V CDR1 and CDR2: SGHDT, YYEEEE. With 3 bases clipped from V and 4 bases from J, the junction kept 8 bases outside the gene matches. There are 16 residues in the CDR3. The CDR3 region has the DNA TGTGCCAGCAGCTCAAAAACTAGCGGGAGGTTGTACGAGCAGTACTTC. Amino acids: CASSSKTSGRLYEQYF.

The chain couples TRBV10-3 to TRBJ1-4; no definite D call. The CDR3 length is 14 residues. Germline-derived CDR1 and CDR2 are ENHRY and SYGVKD. V lost 6 bases, J lost 0 bases, and 8 bases lay in between. In DNA, the CDR3 is TGTGCCATCAGCCACAGCTCAACTAATGAAAAACTGTTTTTT. Protein product: CAISHSSTNEKLFF.

The CDR3 DNA sequence: TGTGCCAGCAGTGGGGCGGGATTAGACCAAGAGACCCAGTACTTC. The encoded protein is CASSGAGLDQETQYF. The chain combines TRBV2 with TRBJ2-5; D is perhaps TRBD2 (6 bases). The CDR3 runs to 15 residues. Trimming removed 4 bases from V and 0 bases from J, with 12 bases in between. Germline CDR1 is SNHLY and CDR2 is FYNNEI.

About this clone: Other DNA sequences of this sample code for an identical CDR3. The rearrangement links TRBV5-1 to TRBJ2-5; D not certain. CDR3 length: 14 residues. Germline V lookup: CDR1 SGHRS, CDR2 YFSETQ. The V end lost 0 bases, the J end lost 3 bases, and 9 bases lay between the germline ends. The CDR3 region is CASSLVSGEETQYF. In nucleotides, the CDR3 is TGCGCCAGCAGCTTGGTTTCTGGGGAAGAGACCCAGTACTTC. The variable domain in full, completed from reference TRBV5-1 and TRBJ2-5, reads KAGVTQTPRYLIKTRGQQVTLSCSPISGHRSVSWYQQTPGQGLQFLFEYFSETQRNKGNFPGRFSGRQFSNSRSEMNVSTLELGDSALYLCASSLVSGEETQYFGPGTRLLVL.

The V gene is TRBV28, the J gene TRBJ2-2, with TRBD1 as a possible D gene (6 bases). Germline values: CDR1 MDHEN, CDR2 SYDVKM. Deletions cut 6 bases from V and 3 bases from J, with 11 bases between. The CDR3 runs to 14 residues. CDR3 loop: CASRDGTYTGELFF. CDR3 nucleotides: TGTGCCAGCAGAGATGGGACATACACCGGGGAGCTGTTTTTT.

The CDR3 nucleotides are TGTGCCAGCAGTATTCAACGGAATCAGCCCCAGCATTTT. Amino acids: CASSIQRNQPQHF. The J gene is TRBJ1-5, the V gene TRBV6-6; no reliable D call. The V end was cut by 5 bases, the J end by 4 bases, with 9 bases between. CDR3 size: 13 residues. Germline CDR1 and CDR2: MNHNY and SVGAGI (reference sequence).

This chain connects TRBV5-1 to TRBJ2-3, with 7 bases identical to TRBD2. This CDR3 contains 16 residues. Per the germline V gene, CDR1 is SGHRS and CDR2 is YFSETQ. The V segment lost 7 bases and the J segment 0 bases; nucleotides outside the gene matches: 11. The CDR3 spells CASAWASSGSTDTQYF. CDR3 bases: TGCGCCAGCGCCTGGGCGAGTAGCGGGAGCACAGATACGCAGTATTTT.

The DNA for the CDR3 is TGTGCCAGCAGCCAGACAGCGAACACTGAAGCTTTCTTT. This gives the protein CASSQTANTEAFF. This chain connects TRBV6-4 to TRBJ1-1; TRBD1 might be the D (5 bases). V was cut by 6 bases and J by 1 base, with 9 bases left in between. CDR3 length equals 13 residues. Germline CDR1 is MRHNA and CDR2 is SNTAGT.

This clone was seen only once. The rearrangement joins TRBV7-2 to TRBJ2-1; TRBD1 is a possible D gene (6 bases). The CDR3 totals 15 residues. V was cut by 5 bases and J by 4 bases, with 15 bases left in between. Germline V gene sequence: CDR1 SGHTA, CDR2 FQGNSA. The chain's CDR3 is CASSLLGQSYNEQFF. The CDR3 DNA sequence: TGTGCCAGCAGCCTACTCGGACAGTCATACAATGAGCAGTTCTTC.

This CDR3 reads CASSIGAGKETQYF. The CDR3 region has the DNA TGTGCCAGTAGTATCGGGGCAGGGAAAGAGACCCAGTACTTC. This chain connects TRBV19 to TRBJ2-5; D may match TRBD1 or TRBD2 (5 bases each). V was trimmed by 3 bases and J by 3 bases, leaving 11 bases between them. The CDR3 extends over 14 amino acids. CDR1 LNHDA and CDR2 SQIVND come from the germline V gene (reference sequence).

Turning to this clone: This CDR3 is also generated by other DNA sequences in the sample. This sequence joins TRBV5-1 and TRBJ2-1; a weak D match, TRBD1 (6 bases). Germline CDR1 reads SGHRS; CDR2 reads YFSETQ. V was pared by 4 bases and J by 5 bases, with 10 bases between. The CDR3 loop spans 13 amino acids. The CDR3 spells CASSPGQNNEQFF. Here the CDR3 DNA reads TGCGCCAGCAGCCCGGGACAAAACAATGAGCAGTTCTTC.

V usage is TRBV13 and J usage is TRBJ2-4; no clear D. Germline-derived CDR1 and CDR2 are PRHDT and FYEKMQ (reference sequence). The CDR3 loop spans 14 amino acids. V was clipped by 1 base and J by 5 bases, with 9 bases between them. The DNA of the CDR3 is TGTGCCAGCAGCTTAGCGAATTCCCAAAACATTCAGTACTTC. Encoded protein: CASSLANSQNIQYF. Full variable domain (rest looked up from reference TRBV13 and TRBJ2-4): AAGVIQSPRHLIKEKRETATLKCYPIPRHDTVYWYQQGPGQDPQFLISFYEKMQSDKGSIPDRFSAQQFSDYHSELNMSSLELGDSALYFCASSLANSQNIQYFGAGTRLSVL.